This T cell receptor beta chain comes out of a study of vaccination effects on CD4 cells after COVID-19. In this sample, this clone turned up once. Its matching antigen is unknown. Study findings and constraints: Common cold coronavirus cross-reactivity was shown by only 1 of 255 vaccine-induced clones in healthy vaccinees.

At the end of around eleven days of culture, CD4+ T cells were isolated. Vaccine administered to participants consisted of two doses of either BNT162b2 or mRNA-1273. People in the vaccine group had not been infected with SARS-CoV-2 before, and their nucleocapsid antibodies were negative. Replacing half the medium with IL-2 medium was done on days 3 and 7. Germline V gene data show CDR1 as SNHLY and CDR2 as FYNNEI. The CDR3 loop spans 17 amino acids. V gave up 0 bases and J gave up 4 bases; unmatched junction bases: 7. TCRdb's table, derived via immunoSEQ multiplex PCR, lists solely in-frame clones and lacks some. Of nearly 45,000 clones listed, approximately 77% are singletons.

J is TRBJ2-7 and V is TRBV2; 12 bases are a match to TRBD2. This specimen consisted of CD4+ T cells from PBMCs cultured without peptide, obtained after COVID-19 vaccination. The sequence was obtained from a human donor who received a COVID-19 vaccine. The CDR3 sequence: CASSEAWTSGEDYEQYF. The CDR3 coding sequence is TGTGCCAGCAGTGAAGCCTGGACTAGCGGGGAGGATTACGAGCAGTACTTC.